This TCR beta chain originates from a study of T cell repertoires in cytomegalovirus infection. Study-level background: Based on public TCR beta signatures, there were indications of CMV infection and of a matching HLA type.

This clonotype has just a few counts. The antigen remains unidentified. TCRdb re-derived calls from the reads in MiXCR, one entry per CDR3 protein. The sample carries roughly 300,000 distinct CDR3 sequences, under 30% recorded once. Regarding the study as a whole: Pooled public TCR beta family frequency picked out CMV carriers with the relevant HLA. There were HLA-C-restricted CMV-specific TCR beta clonotypes dominating the ex vivo response.

The source material was PBMCs. The TCR sequence derives from a human donor in good health (CMV status not recorded). Some clones in this sample may be carry-over from other donors' samples.

This CDR3 reads CASSLASGLQGQFF. The CDR3 nucleotides are TGTGCCAGCAGCTTAGCTAGTGGGTTGCAGGGGCAGTTCTTC. The rearrangement links TRBV7-2 to TRBJ2-1; D is perhaps TRBD1 (5 bases). The CDR3 sequence is 14 residues long. The V gene lost 0 bases and the J gene lost 12 bases, with 15 bases spanning the gap. Germline V CDR1 and CDR2: SGHTA, FQGNSA.